The 28 T cell receptor beta chains reported below all come from one sample, sequenced in a study of shared clonotypes between healthy human individuals. Terminally differentiated effector memory CD45RA+ cells were excluded from the naive CD8 cells, which were CD45RO-negative and positively selected for CCR7. Here immunoSEQ multiplex PCR was the method, and the copy in TCRdb shows in-frame clones only, minus some. The table shows roughly 890,000 clones, with more than 85% occurring only once. The sequenced material came from naive CD8+ T cells sorted from blood. These receptor sequences come from a man in his thirties or forties in good health.

The J gene is TRBJ2-7, the V gene TRBV6-5, with TRBD2 identical over 14 bases. J lost 9 bases, V lost 6 bases, and 7 bases had no gene match. Per the germline V gene, CDR1 is MNHEY and CDR2 is SVGAGI. The CDR3 has 14 amino acids. CDR3 nucleotide sequence: TGTGCCAGCAGCCCGGGACTAGCGGGAGTGGGGCAGTACTTC. Protein: CASSPGLAGVGQYF.

At least ten counts were recorded for this clone. J is TRBJ1-5 and V is TRBV6-6, with D uncertain. The CDR3 is 13 residues long. Per the germline V gene, CDR1 is MNHNY and CDR2 is SVGAGI (reference sequence). The germline V and J ends were trimmed by 5 bases and 3 bases, with 8 bases remaining between them. CDR3 residues: CASSRTYNQPQHF. The CDR3 DNA follows: TGTGCCAGCAGTCGGACGTACAATCAGCCCCAGCATTTT.

V gene TRBV6-5 combines with J gene TRBJ1-5, with D possibly being TRBD1 (6 bases). V dropped 6 bases and J dropped 7 bases, with 13 bases sitting between them. CDR3 length: 13 amino acids. Germline CDR1 reads MNHEY; CDR2 reads SVGAGI. The CDR3 loop is CASSLSGQQPQHF. The CDR3 DNA follows: TGTGCCAGCAGCCTATCTGGACAGCAGCCCCAGCATTTT.

A word on this clone: At one of its ends the junction is not consistent with the germline gene, which may arise from a read error. V and J are TRBV7-7 and TRBJ2-1; 11 bases fit TRBD2. The CDR3 runs 15 residues. Germline V gene sequence: CDR1 SSHAT, CDR2 FNYEAQ (reference sequence). CDR3 residues: CASSSRLAGYNEQFF. The CDR3 region has the DNA TGTGCTAGCAGCTCAAGACTAGCGGGGTACAATGAGCAGTTCTTC.

The rearrangement joins TRBV7-3 to TRBJ1-1; D is unresolved. Germline lookup yields CDR1 SGHTA and CDR2 FQGTGA. V was trimmed by 5 bases and J by 1 base, leaving 8 bases between them. The CDR3 is 13 amino acids. In DNA, the CDR3 is TGTGCCAGCAGCCCCGGTGGGAACACTGAAGCTTTCTTT. Translating it yields CASSPGGNTEAFF.

The rearrangement links TRBV21-1 to TRBJ2-2; the table names TRBD2, a call not compared with the DNA. TRBV21-1 is annotated as a pseudogene. The CDR3 extends over 17 amino acids. CDR3 residues: CASSTVGTSGRDRELFF. CDR3 DNA: TGTGCCAGCAGCACTGTTGGGACTAGCGGGAGGGATAGGGAGCTGTTTTTT.

The J gene is TRBJ1-1, the V gene TRBV7-9, with D unclear. Between the trimmed V and J ends, which lost 5 bases and 11 bases, there was a span of 15 bases. The CDR3 spans 12 residues. CDR1 is SEHNR and CDR2 is FQNEAQ in the germline V gene (reference sequence). The CDR3 protein is CASSEGPSAAFF. The CDR3 coding sequence is TGTGCCAGCAGCGAGGGCCCATCGGCGGCTTTCTTT. Full variable domain (rest looked up from reference TRBV7-9 and TRBJ1-1): DTGVSQNPRHKITKRGQNVTFRCDPISEHNRLYWYRQTLGQGPEFLTYFQNEAQLEKSRLLSDRFSAERPKGSFSTLEIQRTEQGDSAMYLCASSEGPSAAFFGQGTRLTVV.

The chain combines TRBV7-6 with TRBJ2-7; tentatively, D is TRBD2 (6 bases). This CDR3 region has 17 residues. The ends were cut back, 2 bases at V and 2 bases at J, with 19 bases in the middle. Germline V gives CDR1 SGHVS, CDR2 FNYEAQ. For the CDR3, the DNA is TGTGCCAGCAGCTTACAGAGGTCCGGCGGGACGACCTACGAGCAGTACTTC. This codes for CASSLQRSGGTTYEQYF.

Points on this clone: Different DNA sequences within this sample yield the same CDR3. This chain connects TRBV7-9 to TRBJ2-1; 7 nucleotides match TRBD1. The V segment lost 5 bases and the J segment 0 bases; nucleotides outside the gene matches: 7. CDR1 and CDR2 from the germline V gene are SEHNR and FQNEAQ (reference sequence). The CDR3 has 16 residues. CDR3 amino acids: CASSPPTGSSYNEQFF. In DNA form, the CDR3 reads TGTGCCAGCAGCCCCCCGACAGGGAGCTCCTACAATGAGCAGTTCTTC. The whole variable domain, filled in from reference TRBV7-9 and TRBJ2-1, reads DTGVSQNPRHKITKRGQNVTFRCDPISEHNRLYWYRQTLGQGPEFLTYFQNEAQLEKSRLLSDRFSAERPKGSFSTLEIQRTEQGDSAMYLCASSPPTGSSYNEQFFGPGTRLTVL.

The rearrangement joins TRBV2 to TRBJ2-7; TRBD2 aligns across 10 bases. This CDR3 spans 18 amino acids. Looked up from germline, CDR1 is SNHLY and CDR2 is FYNNEI. The J segment lost 3 bases and the V segment lost 6 bases, leaving 17 bases of the junction unmatched. The CDR3: CASSPGLAEVFTFYEQYF. The CDR3 DNA reads TGTGCCAGCAGCCCCGGACTAGCGGAGGTGTTTACATTCTACGAGCAGTACTTC.

This chain links TRBV27 with TRBJ2-1, with 16 bases fitting TRBD2. The CDR3 has 18 amino acids. J lost 8 bases, V lost 4 bases, and 11 bases had no gene match. Germline V gene data show CDR1 as MNHEY and CDR2 as SMNVEV (reference sequence). CDR3 residues: CASSSGLAGGPKFDEQFF. The CDR3, as DNA: TGTGCCAGCAGTTCGGGACTAGCGGGAGGGCCAAAGTTCGATGAGCAGTTCTTC.

The rearrangement uses TRBV11-2 and TRBJ2-1; 9 nucleotides line up with TRBD1. This CDR3 region has 16 residues. The germline V gene encodes CDR1 SGHAT and CDR2 FQNNGV. Unmatched junction bases numbered 12, after V lost 4 bases and J lost 8 bases. The CDR3 loop is CASSSPVDRGEDEQFF. The CDR3 bases are TGTGCCAGCAGCTCGCCCGTGGACAGGGGAGAAGATGAGCAGTTCTTC.

V gene TRBV29-1 combines with J gene TRBJ2-3, with no clear D. CDR1 and CDR2 from the germline V gene are SQVTM and ANQGSEA. This CDR3 is 15 amino acids long. The ends were cut back, 0 bases at V and 0 bases at J, with 10 bases in the middle. The CDR3 spells CSVEETQASTDTQYF. The DNA of the CDR3 is TGCAGCGTTGAAGAGACCCAGGCTAGCACAGATACGCAGTATTTT.

The chain employs TRBV28 and TRBJ1-5, with unresolved D. Looked up from germline, CDR1 is MDHEN and CDR2 is SYDVKM. This CDR3 is built from 13 residues. Trimming took 5 bases from V and 7 from J, leaving 12 bases between them. CDR3 amino acids: CASSLIHGQPQHF. The CDR3 coding sequence is TGTGCCAGCAGTCTCATCCATGGACAGCCCCAGCATTTT.

The chain couples TRBV7-8 to TRBJ2-1; TRBD2 might be the D (7 bases). The CDR3 is 14 residues long. Germline V gene lookup returns CDR1 SGHVS and CDR2 FQNEAQ. V was clipped by 5 bases and J by 7 bases, with 15 bases between them. The CDR3 protein is CASSHWGGLNEQFF. CDR3 nucleotides: TGTGCCAGCAGCCACTGGGGGGGGCTGAATGAGCAGTTCTTC.

As to this clone: In the same sample, other DNA sequences code for this CDR3. The V gene is TRBV5-4, the J gene TRBJ2-7; D remains unclear. This CDR3 is built from 14 residues. V was trimmed by 2 bases and J by 3 bases, leaving 12 bases between them. The germline gives CDR1 SGHNT, CDR2 YYREEE (reference sequence). The CDR3 nucleotides are TGTGCCAGCAGCTTTTCCGGCGGTAGCTACGAGCAGTACTTC. It yields the protein CASSFSGGSYEQYF.

The chain carries TRBV9 and TRBJ1-1; the match to TRBD1 covers 7 bases. Trimming removed 4 bases from V and 3 bases from J; junction bases left unmatched: 18. This CDR3 has 18 residues. In germline, CDR1 is SGDLS, CDR2 YYNGEE. The CDR3 loop is CASSPLKGRGHEDTEAFF. Here the CDR3 DNA reads TGTGCCAGCAGCCCACTGAAAGGAAGGGGGCATGAGGACACTGAAGCTTTCTTT. Filled out from reference TRBV9 and TRBJ1-1, the complete variable domain reads DSGVTQTPKHLITATGQRVTLRCSPRSGDLSVYWYQQSLDQGLQFLIQYYNGEERAKGNILERFSAQQFPDLHSELNLSSLELGDSALYFCASSPLKGRGHEDTEAFFGQGTRLTVV.

The V and J genes are TRBV27 and TRBJ2-7; TRBD2 is a possible D gene (6 bases). Germline lookup yields CDR1 MNHEY and CDR2 SMNVEV (reference sequence). The CDR3 is 14 residues long. With 1 base removed from V and 3 bases from J, the gap between germline ends came to 10 bases. CDR3 loop: CASSLFGGDYEQYF. Written as DNA, the CDR3 is TGTGCCAGCAGTTTATTCGGAGGGGACTACGAGCAGTACTTC.

This clone was seen more than once but under ten times. The V call is TRBV4-1, the J call TRBJ2-7, with 7 positions matching TRBD2. Germline V gene data show CDR1 as MGHRA and CDR2 as YSYEKL. This CDR3 spans 15 amino acids. The J segment lost 1 base and the V segment lost 1 base, leaving 4 bases of the junction unmatched. Here the CDR3 reads CASSQGASGSYEQYF. CDR3 in DNA: TGCGCCAGCAGCCAAGGAGCTAGCGGATCCTACGAGCAGTACTTC.

The rearrangement joins TRBV5-1 to TRBJ1-1; 9 nucleotides match TRBD1. CDR3 length: 15 residues. Trimming removed 3 bases from V and 7 bases from J; junction bases left unmatched: 10. Germline V CDR1 and CDR2: SGHRS, YFSETQ. The CDR3 nucleotides read TGCGCCAGCAGCTCAAACAGGGGGCTAAAAATTGAAGCTTTCTTT. Its protein is CASSSNRGLKIEAFF. Full variable domain (rest looked up from reference TRBV5-1 and TRBJ1-1): KAGVTQTPRYLIKTRGQQVTLSCSPISGHRSVSWYQQTPGQGLQFLFEYFSETQRNKGNFPGRFSGRQFSNSRSEMNVSTLELGDSALYLCASSSNRGLKIEAFFGQGTRLTVV.

V gene TRBV7-9 combines with J gene TRBJ1-2; D ambiguous. Germline CDR1 is SEHNR and CDR2 is FQNEAQ (reference sequence). The CDR3 contains 17 residues. Between the trimmed V and J ends, which lost 4 bases and 0 bases, there was a span of 18 bases. As DNA, the CDR3 is TGTGCCAGCAGCTCTGAGTCCTGGGCCTCTACTAACTATGGCTACACCTTC. Residues: CASSSESWASTNYGYTF.

In nucleotides, the CDR3 is TGTGCCAGCAGTCTTCGACTAGCGGGAGATCGAAGCTCCTACGAGCAGTACTTC. It is translated as CASSLRLAGDRSSYEQYF. The V call is TRBV28, the J call TRBJ2-7, with 12 bases aligning to TRBD2. Germline CDR1 reads MDHEN; CDR2 reads SYDVKM. V lost 5 bases to trimming and J lost 0 bases; unmatched junction nucleotides: 11. This CDR3 region has 18 residues.

The chain couples TRBV9 to TRBJ1-1; weak D call: TRBD1 (5 bases). Trimming stripped 3 bases from V and 5 bases from J, with 8 bases between. The CDR3 covers 12 residues. The germline CDR1 and CDR2 sequences are SGDLS and YYNGEE. Written as DNA, the CDR3 is TGTGCCAGCAGCGCCCGGGGGACTGAAGCTTTCTTT. The encoded protein is CASSARGTEAFF.

The chain carries TRBV27 and TRBJ2-7, with 8 nucleotides matching TRBD1. Germline values: CDR1 MNHEY, CDR2 SMNVEV (reference sequence). Germline trimming cut 4 bases from V and 0 bases from J; bases unmatched to any gene: 5. This CDR3 is built from 15 residues. The DNA for the CDR3 is TGTGCCAGCAGTTCCGGACAGGGCGCCTCCTACGAGCAGTACTTC. Residues: CASSSGQGASYEQYF.

The gene calls are TRBV28 and TRBJ2-1; D is perhaps TRBD2 (5 bases). Trimming took 8 bases from V and 0 from J, leaving 14 bases between them. This CDR3 has 15 amino acids. CDR1 and CDR2 from the germline V gene are MDHEN and SYDVKM. The CDR3 loop is CASSKDFDSYNEQFF. In DNA form, the CDR3 reads TGTGCCAGCTCTAAGGACTTCGACTCCTACAATGAGCAGTTCTTC.

V and J are TRBV7-9 and TRBJ1-2; D remains ambiguous. Germline V gene lookup returns CDR1 SEHNR and CDR2 FQNEAQ (reference sequence). The CDR3 is 16 amino acids. Trimming pared 5 bases from V and 5 bases from J, leaving 21 bases between. In nucleotides, the CDR3 is TGTGCCAGCAGCGAACCCGAGGGCAGCAACGATTATGGCTACACCTTC. Protein product: CASSEPEGSNDYGYTF.

This sequence joins TRBV28 and TRBJ2-1; possibly TRBD2 for D (6 bases). In germline, CDR1 is MDHEN, CDR2 SYDVKM. The V end was cut by 4 bases, the J end by 3 bases, with 19 bases between. The CDR3 is made up of 17 amino acids. In nucleotides, the CDR3 is TGTGCCAGCAGTTCCAGGTCTACGGGAGCGATCTACAATGAGCAGTTCTTC. It specifies CASSSRSTGAIYNEQFF.

J is TRBJ2-1 and V is TRBV27; 9 bases line up with TRBD2. V shed 1 base and J 9 bases; nucleotides not matched to a gene: 7. CDR3 length: 15 residues. The germline gives CDR1 MNHEY, CDR2 SMNVEV (reference sequence). The CDR3 region is CASSLLGLARGEQFF. The CDR3 region has the DNA TGTGCCAGCAGTTTATTGGGACTAGCCCGCGGTGAGCAGTTCTTC.